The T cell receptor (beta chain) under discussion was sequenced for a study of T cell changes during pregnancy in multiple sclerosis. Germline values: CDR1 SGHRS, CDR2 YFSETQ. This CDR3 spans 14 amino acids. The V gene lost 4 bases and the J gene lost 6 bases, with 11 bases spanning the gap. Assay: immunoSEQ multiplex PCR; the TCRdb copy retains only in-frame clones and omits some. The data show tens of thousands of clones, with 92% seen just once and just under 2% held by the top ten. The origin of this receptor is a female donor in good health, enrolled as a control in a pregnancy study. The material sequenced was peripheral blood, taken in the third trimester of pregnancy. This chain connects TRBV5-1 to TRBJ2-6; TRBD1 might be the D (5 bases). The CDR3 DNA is TGCGCCAGCAGCACACAGGTTTCGGCCAACGTCCTGACTTTC. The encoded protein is CASSTQVSANVLTF.